These 31 T cell receptor beta chains share one sample of origin, sequenced in a study of CD4 T cells in relation to SARS-CoV-2 and coronaviruses. Unexposed donor CD4+ T cells date from about 2011-2018, before the COVID-19 pandemic. CD4+ T cells were isolated from the cells after 10 days of culture. These receptors' antigens are unknown. Produced via immunoSEQ multiplex PCR; TCRdb's table is partial and in-frame only. The sample yields nearly 30,000 clones, 60% to 85% seen once. The sequenced material came from CD4+ T cells from PBMCs, cultured in vitro. Every receptor here comes from a human donor in good health.

The CDR3 DNA reads TGTGCCAGCAGCTCCGGGACAGGGGTTGGTACGCAGTATTTT. Its translation is CASSSGTGVGTQYF. J is TRBJ2-3 and V is TRBV7-8, with TRBD1 identical over 10 bases. CDR1 and CDR2 from the germline V gene are SGHVS and FQNEAQ. V lost 4 bases and J lost 8; bases outside the gene matches: 6. The CDR3 loop spans 14 amino acids.

This clone was picked up one time. The rearrangement uses TRBV5-1 and TRBJ2-3; D gene ambiguous. Trimming removed 5 bases at V and 2 bases at J, with 15 bases between. The germline V gene has CDR1 SGHRS and CDR2 YFSETQ. The CDR3 runs to 15 residues. The CDR3 loop is CASSNIAAATDTQYF. The CDR3 DNA is TGCGCCAGCAGTAATATCGCTGCGGCCACAGATACGCAGTATTTT.

Only a few counts were recorded for this clone. The chain is built from TRBV4-2 and TRBJ2-7, with 7 bases fitting TRBD1. After removal of 0 bases from V and 0 bases from J, the junction contained 2 bases not matched to a gene. Germline V gives CDR1 LGHNA, CDR2 YNFKEQ. CDR3 length: 15 residues. The CDR3 DNA reads TGTGCCAGCAGCCAAGATGGGGACAGCTCCTACGAGCAGTACTTC. It translates to CASSQDGDSSYEQYF.

This clone occurred a few times. This chain connects TRBV19 to TRBJ1-1; maybe TRBD1 (5 bases). Trimming left V 6 bases short and J 2 bases short, with 13 bases between. CDR1 is LNHDA, CDR2 SQIVND, per germline (reference sequence). The CDR3 length is 14 residues. CDR3 in DNA: TGTGCCAGTAGAGTGGAGGGGAGAAACACTGAAGCTTTCTTT. Its translation: CASRVEGRNTEAFF.

This clone was counted a few times. The CDR3, as DNA: TGCAGCGTTGGATCCGGGGTCGGGAACACTGAAGCTTTCTTT. Translation gives CSVGSGVGNTEAFF. V usage is TRBV29-1 and J usage is TRBJ1-1, with D hard to call. The CDR3 has 14 amino acids. From germline, CDR1 is SQVTM and CDR2 ANQGSEA. The V end lost 4 bases, the J end lost 1 base, and 13 bases lay between the germline ends.

This chain uses TRBV29-1 with TRBJ2-1; TRBD1 might be the D (6 bases). This CDR3 comprises 13 residues. V was pared by 4 bases and J by 10 bases, with 17 bases between. CDR1 is SQVTM, CDR2 ANQGSEA, per germline. The CDR3 reads CSVGPRGIGEQFF. DNA for the CDR3: TGCAGCGTTGGTCCCAGGGGCATCGGGGAGCAGTTCTTC.

V and J are TRBV10-3 and TRBJ2-7; maybe TRBD1 (5 bases). Per germline, CDR1 ENHRY and CDR2 SYGVKD. This CDR3 is built from 12 residues. Trimming left V 6 bases short and J 4 bases short, with 10 bases between. CDR3 amino acids: CAIRGLQYEQYF. The CDR3, as DNA: TGTGCCATCAGGGGGCTCCAGTACGAGCAGTACTTC.

V is TRBV6-5 and J is TRBJ1-2; D is perhaps TRBD1 (5 bases). Germline V lookup: CDR1 MNHEY, CDR2 SVGAGI. The V and J ends lost 6 bases and 2 bases respectively, with 13 bases between them. CDR3 length: 14 residues. In nucleotides, the CDR3 is TGTGCCAGCAGGGGGGGACGAGGAAACTATGGCTACACCTTC. This sequence encodes CASRGGRGNYGYTF.

This rearrangement joins TRBV5-1 to TRBJ2-1; TRBD2 matches at 9 bases. The germline gives CDR1 SGHRS, CDR2 YFSETQ. Germline trimming cut 1 base from V and 5 bases from J; bases unmatched to any gene: 7. The CDR3 is 16 residues long. Written as DNA, the CDR3 is TGCGCCAGCAGCTTGCCCCGACTAGCGGTTGACAATGAGCAGTTCTTC. Its translation is CASSLPRLAVDNEQFF.

The chain carries TRBV19 and TRBJ2-3, with TRBD1 matching over 10 bases. Trimming cost V 1 base and J 6 bases; bases outside gene matches: 13. CDR1 is LNHDA, CDR2 SQIVND, per germline (reference sequence). This CDR3 has 18 amino acids. The CDR3 DNA reads as TGTGCCAGTAGTATAGTAACGGGACAGGGGACAGCGGGTGATACGCAGTATTTT. It codes for CASSIVTGQGTAGDTQYF.

V and J are TRBV30 and TRBJ1-5; D possibly corresponds to TRBD1 (5 bases). The germline V gene has CDR1 GTSNPN and CDR2 SVGIG (reference sequence). This CDR3 has 14 residues. Trimming pared 0 bases from V and 3 bases from J, leaving 9 bases between. The CDR3 region is CAWSVFRVNQPQHF. The CDR3 DNA reads as TGTGCCTGGAGTGTATTCAGGGTCAATCAGCCCCAGCATTTT.

This rearrangement joins TRBV9 to TRBJ2-7, with D perhaps given as TRBD1 or TRBD2 (6 bases each). The germline V and J ends were trimmed by 4 bases and 7 bases, with 18 bases remaining between them. This CDR3 comprises 14 residues. Germline V CDR1 and CDR2: SGDLS, YYNGEE. The CDR3 loop reads CASSSGQGGLEQYF. CDR3 DNA sequence: TGTGCCAGCAGCTCGGGACAAGGGGGGTTGGAGCAGTACTTC.

CDR3 sequence (DNA): TGTGCCAGCAGCTTAGACAGGAACACTGAAGCTTTCTTT. It encodes CASSLDRNTEAFF. V is TRBV7-2 and J is TRBJ1-1; no definite D call. The CDR3 is 13 residues long. CDR1 is SGHTA and CDR2 is FQGNSA in the germline V gene. V was clipped by 1 base and J by 1 base, with 4 bases between them.

The chain uses TRBV19 and TRBJ2-3; TRBD1 agrees at 7 bases. Germline loops: CDR1 LNHDA, CDR2 SQIVND (reference sequence). The V and J ends lost 8 bases and 2 bases, in that order; junction bases with no gene match: 1. There are 12 residues in the CDR3. CDR3 in amino acids: CASGQATDTQYF. In nucleotides, the CDR3 is TGTGCCAGTGGACAGGCCACAGATACGCAGTATTTT. The whole variable domain, remainder taken from reference TRBV19 and TRBJ2-3, is DGGITQSPKYLFRKEGQNVTLSCEQNLNHDAMYWYRQDPGQGLRLIYYSQIVNDFQKGDIAEGYSVSREKKESFPLTVTSAQKNPTAFYLCASGQATDTQYFGPGTRLTVL.

This clone came up once. The V call is TRBV30, the J call TRBJ2-1; 10 nucleotides align to TRBD2. The V and J ends lost 2 bases and 8 bases, in that order; junction bases with no gene match: 9. CDR3 size: 15 residues. The germline CDR1 and CDR2 sequences are GTSNPN and SVGIG (reference sequence). In nucleotides, the CDR3 is TGTGCCTGGAGTTCTATGGGACTAGCGATGGATGAGCAGTTCTTC. Amino acids: CAWSSMGLAMDEQFF.

The chain has TRBV10-3 and TRBJ2-7; perhaps TRBD1 as D (6 bases). From germline, CDR1 is ENHRY and CDR2 SYGVKD. The CDR3 runs 13 residues. The germline V and J ends were trimmed by 4 bases and 2 bases, with 9 bases remaining between them. CDR3 nucleotides: TGTGCCATCAGTGGACAGGCCGCCTACGAGCAGTACTTC. The encoded protein is CAISGQAAYEQYF.

The V gene is TRBV2, the J gene TRBJ2-7, with D uncertain. Trimming took off 6 bases at V and 4 bases at J, with 7 bases between the two ends. CDR3 size: 11 residues. CDR1 is SNHLY, CDR2 FYNNEI, per germline. In nucleotides, the CDR3 is TGTGCCAGCAGCCCCAAGTACGAGCAGTACTTC. This gives the protein CASSPKYEQYF.

The V call is TRBV7-2, the J call TRBJ2-7, with TRBD1 identical over 7 bases. There are 16 residues in the CDR3. Per the germline V gene, CDR1 is SGHTA and CDR2 is FQGNSA. V lost 6 bases to trimming and J lost 3 bases; unmatched junction nucleotides: 14. CDR3 amino acids: CASRITGAPTDYEQYF. In nucleotides, the CDR3 is TGTGCCAGCAGGATCACAGGGGCCCCTACGGACTACGAGCAGTACTTC.

The V call is TRBV19, the J call TRBJ1-2, with D hard to call. This CDR3 spans 14 amino acids. Looked up from germline, CDR1 is LNHDA and CDR2 is SQIVND (reference sequence). V lost 2 bases to trimming and J lost 2 bases, with 9 bases between them. CDR3 loop: CASSISGSNYGYTF. Written as DNA, the CDR3 is TGTGCCAGTAGTATAAGTGGCAGCAACTATGGCTACACCTTC.

The V call is TRBV25-1, the J call TRBJ1-3; no clear D. This CDR3 region has 13 residues. Looked up from germline, CDR1 is MGHDK and CDR2 is SYGVNS. V lost 11 bases, J lost 0 bases, and 11 bases lay in between. CDR3 region: CASRGFSGNTIYF. In DNA form, the CDR3 reads TGTGCCTCACGGGGTTTCTCTGGAAACACCATATATTTT.

The V gene is TRBV2, the J gene TRBJ2-5, with 15 bases that match TRBD2. The CDR3 has 16 amino acids. Trimming took 6 bases from V and 0 from J; bases not matched to a gene: 2. Germline V gene data show CDR1 as SNHLY and CDR2 as FYNNEI. The CDR3 is CASSGTSGGYQETQYF. The CDR3, as DNA: TGTGCCAGCAGCGGGACTAGCGGGGGGTACCAAGAGACCCAGTACTTC.

The rearrangement links TRBV11-3 to TRBJ2-3; no firm D call. CDR1 and CDR2 (germline): SGHNT, YENEEA. Trimming cost V 2 bases and J 6 bases, with 6 bases left between them. The CDR3 contains 12 residues. The CDR3 DNA sequence: TGTGCCAGCAGCTTATATCCGGATACGCAGTATTTT. Its translation: CASSLYPDTQYF.

The gene calls are TRBV12-3 or TRBV12-4 and TRBJ1-1; D is uncertain. Trimming shortened V by 3 bases and J by 7 bases, and 9 bases separated the two germline ends. There are 12 residues in the CDR3. The CDR3 loop is CASSFRRLEAFF. CDR3 sequence (DNA): TGTGCCAGCAGTTTTCGACGCCTTGAAGCTTTCTTT.

This chain links TRBV14 with TRBJ2-5, with D tentatively TRBD1 or TRBD2 (5 bases each). V was trimmed by 2 bases and J by 2 bases, leaving 18 bases between them. Germline CDR1 SGHDN, CDR2 FVKESK. CDR3 size: 17 residues. The CDR3: CASSQIKKGTGQETQYF. For the CDR3, the DNA is TGTGCCAGCAGCCAAATAAAAAAAGGGACGGGACAAGAGACCCAGTACTTC.

The chain uses TRBV28 and TRBJ2-2; D uncertain. The germline CDR1 and CDR2 sequences are MDHEN and SYDVKM. The CDR3 runs to 15 residues. Trimming shortened V by 2 bases and J by 2 bases, and 9 bases separated the two germline ends. This CDR3 is CASSLHDANTGELFF. DNA for the CDR3: TGTGCCAGCAGTTTACATGACGCCAACACCGGGGAGCTGTTTTTT. The full variable domain, with the rest looked up from reference TRBV28 and TRBJ2-2, is DVKVTQSSRYLVKRTGEKVFLECVQDMDHENMFWYRQDPGLGLRLIYFSYDVKMKEKGDIPEGYSVSREKKERFSLILESASTNQTSMYLCASSLHDANTGELFFGEGSRLTVL.

The J gene is TRBJ2-3, the V gene TRBV3-1 (or the pseudogene TRBV3-2); TRBD1 might be the D (6 bases). The CDR3 length is 17 residues. Germline-derived CDR1 and CDR2 are LGHDT and YNNKEL (reference sequence). Trimming pared 5 bases from V and 3 bases from J, leaving 21 bases between. CDR3 amino acids: CASSSGLTGGKTDTQYF. In nucleotides, the CDR3 is TGTGCCAGCAGCTCAGGCCTGACAGGTGGGAAAACAGATACGCAGTATTTT.

There are a few counts of this clone. The rearrangement uses TRBV29-1 and TRBJ2-2; D perhaps matches TRBD1 (5 bases). The CDR3 is 14 residues long. The V end lost 5 bases, the J end lost 2 bases, and 12 bases lay between the germline ends. The germline V gene encodes CDR1 SQVTM and CDR2 ANQGSEA. The CDR3 here is CSVRGHLNTGELFF. The DNA for the CDR3 is TGCAGCGTTAGGGGCCACCTAAACACCGGGGAGCTGTTTTTT.

A single count supports this clone. The chain uses TRBV7-2 and TRBJ2-7; D is undetermined. Germline CDR1 is SGHTA and CDR2 is FQGNSA. Trimming cost V 1 base and J 3 bases, with 10 bases left between them. The CDR3 is 14 residues long. The CDR3 DNA sequence: TGTGCCAGCAGCTTAGTCTCGGTCCTCTACGAGCAGTACTTC. Residues: CASSLVSVLYEQYF.

The genes are TRBV5-1 and TRBJ2-3, with D unclear. The CDR3 covers 12 residues. CDR1 and CDR2 (germline): SGHRS, YFSETQ. V was pared by 0 bases and J by 6 bases, with 5 bases between. The CDR3, as DNA: TGCGCCAGCAGCTTGGGTTCTGATACGCAGTATTTT. Its translation: CASSLGSDTQYF.

The V and J genes are TRBV28 and TRBJ1-1, with TRBD1 identical over 7 bases. The CDR3 covers 12 residues. In germline, CDR1 is MDHEN, CDR2 SYDVKM. The V and J ends lost 8 bases and 4 bases, in that order; junction bases with no gene match: 4. This chain's CDR3 is CASRGTATEAFF. The CDR3 region has the DNA TGTGCCAGCCGAGGGACAGCCACTGAAGCTTTCTTT.

The J gene is TRBJ2-7, the V gene TRBV19; 8 bases are shared with TRBD2. V was pared by 5 bases and J by 4 bases, with 13 bases of the junction left unmatched. The CDR3 contains 16 residues. Germline V gives CDR1 LNHDA, CDR2 SQIVND (reference sequence). The CDR3 here is CASSAHLAGGGYEQYF. In DNA, the CDR3 is TGTGCCAGTAGTGCCCACCTTGCGGGAGGTGGTTACGAGCAGTACTTC.